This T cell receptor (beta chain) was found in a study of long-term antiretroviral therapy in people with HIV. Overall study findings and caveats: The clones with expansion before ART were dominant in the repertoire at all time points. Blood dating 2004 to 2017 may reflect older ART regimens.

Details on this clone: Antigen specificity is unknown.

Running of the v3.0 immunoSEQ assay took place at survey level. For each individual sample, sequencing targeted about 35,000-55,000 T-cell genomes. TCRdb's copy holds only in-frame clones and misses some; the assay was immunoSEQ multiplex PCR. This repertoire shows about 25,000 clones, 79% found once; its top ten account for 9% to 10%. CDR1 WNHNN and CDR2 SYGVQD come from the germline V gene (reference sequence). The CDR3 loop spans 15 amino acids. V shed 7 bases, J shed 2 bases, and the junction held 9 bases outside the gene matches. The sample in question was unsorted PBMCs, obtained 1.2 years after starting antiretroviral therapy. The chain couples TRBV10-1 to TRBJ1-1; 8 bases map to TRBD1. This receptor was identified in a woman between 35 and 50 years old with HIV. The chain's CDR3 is CASTQGAPPNTEAFF. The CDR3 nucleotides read TGCGCCAGCACCCAGGGGGCTCCCCCAAACACTGAAGCTTTCTTT.